The rows below give T cell receptor beta chains drawn from one sample of a study of T cell changes during pregnancy in multiple sclerosis. Measured with immunoSEQ multiplex PCR; TCRdb has only the in-frame clones, and not every one. Seen here are around 39,000 clones, about 88% observed once, and the top ten hold under 5%. Specimen: CD8+ T cells from peripheral blood mononuclear cells, collected in the first trimester of pregnancy. The origin of the receptors is a female donor with multiple sclerosis, enrolled in a pregnancy study. The CDR3 runs from the conserved cysteine through the conserved F or W. A D gene is named only where the DNA matches it firmly. Size is omitted from some rows. Given values are once, few, many or a class for expanded clones.

>.|TRBD1|TRBJ1-2|TRBV2
TGTGCCAGCATACAGGGGGCTCATAACTATGGCTACACCTTC
CASIQGAHNYGYTF
>.|TRBD2|TRBJ2-1|TRBV2
TGTGCCAGCAGTGTAGCGGGGGGGCAGGGTGAGCAGTTCTTC
CASSVAGGQGEQFF
>.|TRBD2|TRBJ2-1|TRBV6-1
TGTGCCAGCAGTGATTGGAGCGGGGGCCGCTCCTACAATGAGCAGTTCTTC
CASSDWSGGRSYNEQFF
>.|.|TRBJ2-5|TRBV5-5
TGTGCCAGCAGCTTGGAGAGGGGGGGGGCCCTGGAGACCCAGTACTTC
CASSLERGGALETQYF
>once|.|TRBJ2-3|TRBV7-3
TGTGCCAGCAGCCCCACAGGGTCCACGGATACGCAGTATTTT
CASSPTGSTDTQYF
>.|.|TRBJ1-3|TRBV13
TGTGCCAGCAGCTTATTCATAGATTTCACCATATATTTT
CASSLFIDFTIYF
>.|TRBD2|TRBJ2-5|TRBV11-2
TGTGCCAGCAGGGCGGGGGGTCTTGGGGAGACCCAGTACTTC
CASRAGGLGETQYF
>.|.|TRBJ2-3|TRBV19
TGTGCCAGTAGTATTGGAGGGCCTGGCCCTTCAGATACGCAGTATTTT
CASSIGGPGPSDTQYF
>.|.|TRBJ1-3|TRBV29-1
TGCAGCGTTGAAGGGGCTTCTGGAAACACCATATATTTT
CSVEGASGNTIYF
>.|TRBD1|TRBJ2-5|TRBV4-1
TGCGCCAGCAGCCTACTAGCCGGGACAGGGAACCAAGAGACCCAGTACTTC
CASSLLAGTGNQETQYF
>.|.|TRBJ1-1|TRBV28
TGTGCCAGCAGTCTTCTGAACACTGAAGCTTTCTTT
CASSLLNTEAFF
>.|TRBD2|TRBJ2-3|TRBV10-3
TGTGCCATCAAGGGTCTAGCGGGGGGCGGGGATACGCAGTATTTT
CAIKGLAGGGDTQYF
>.|.|TRBJ1-5|TRBV20-1
TGCAGTGCTAGTGTAGATCAGCCCCAGCATTTT
CSASVDQPQHF
>.|.|TRBJ2-2|TRBV7-7
TGTGCCAGCAGCTCGGGACACCCGAACACCGGGGAGCTGTTTTTT
CASSSGHPNTGELFF
>.|.|TRBJ1-5|TRBV27
TGTGCCAGCAGTTTTAGCGCAACCGACGCCCGGGAGGATCAGCCCCAGCATTTT
CASSFSATDAREDQPQHF
>.|TRBD1|TRBJ2-3|TRBV9
TGTGCCAGCAGCGTAGAGGGGGCCAGCACAGATACGCAGTATTTT
CASSVEGASTDTQYF
>.|TRBD1|TRBJ2-5|TRBV7-6
TGTGCCAGCAGCTCGGACAGGGCAGAGACCCAGTACTTC
CASSSDRAETQYF
>few|.|TRBJ1-1|TRBV29-1
TGCAGCGTTGTGGGGACCGACAGGATGAACACTGAAGCTTTCTTT
CSVVGTDRMNTEAFF
>.|TRBD1|TRBJ2-1|TRBV4-1
TGCGCCAGCAGCCAACAGACAGGGTCCTACAATGAGCAGTTCTTC
CASSQQTGSYNEQFF
>.|TRBD1|TRBJ2-2|TRBV27
TGTGCCAGCAGTCGGGGACAGGAGCGTTACCGTGGGGAGCTGTTTTTT
CASSRGQERYRGELFF
>.|.|TRBJ2-7|TRBV5-1
TGCGCCAGCAGCCTCACGCCCCAGGGGAATTACGAGCAGTACTTC
CASSLTPQGNYEQYF
>.|.|TRBJ1-1|TRBV15
TGTGCCACCAGCAGAGCGGGATGGGAAGCTTTCTTT
CATSRAGWEAFF
>.|.|TRBJ1-2|TRBV21-1
TGTGCCAGCAGCAAAGGAGGCGGTGGACAAGTACAAATGGGGAAAAAATCTAACTATGGCTACACCTTC
CASSKGGGGQVQMGKKSNYGYTF
>.|.|TRBJ1-2|TRBV6-5
TGTGCCAGCAGTTTTCAGGGTTATGGCTACACCTTC
CASSFQGYGYTF
>.|TRBD1|TRBJ2-1|TRBV4-1
TGCGCCAGCAGCCAAGGCGGACAGGTTAATGAGCAGTTCTTC
CASSQGGQVNEQFF
>.|TRBD1|TRBJ2-1|TRBV12-5
TGTGCTAGTGTTAAAGGACAGGGGGACAATGAGCAGTTCTTC
CASVKGQGDNEQFF
>.|.|TRBJ1-2|TRBV29-1
TGCAGCGTTGATGGCACAGTTAACTATGGCTACACCTTC
CSVDGTVNYGYTF
>.|.|TRBJ2-3|TRBV11-3
TGTGCCAGCAGCCCAAGAGTCCCTCCACAGGGTATAACAGATACGCAGTATTTT
CASSPRVPPQGITDTQYF
>.|.|TRBJ1-1|TRBV9
TGTGCCAGCAGCGTAGGCGGCGGAATGAACACTGAAGCTTTCTTT
CASSVGGGMNTEAFF
>once|.|TRBJ2-7|TRBV29-1
TGCAGCGTTGAAGTGAGGGGGTACGAGCAGTACTTC
CSVEVRGYEQYF
>.|TRBD1|TRBJ2-7|TRBV15
TGTGCCACCAGCAGACCCCCCCGGGACAGGGTATACGAGCAGTACTTC
CATSRPPRDRVYEQYF
>.|TRBD1|TRBJ1-6|TRBV5-4
TGTGCCAGCAGCCCCACAGGGGTAAAAGATAATTCACCCCTCCACTTT
CASSPTGVKDNSPLHF
>.|.|TRBJ2-5|TRBV2
TGTGCCAGTGAAGGGGTGGAAGAGACCCAGTACTTC
CASEGVEETQYF
>.|.|TRBJ2-1|TRBV30
TGTGCCTGGAGGAGGGGGGGCAATGAGCAGTTCTTC
CAWRRGGNEQFF
>.|.|TRBJ1-2|TRBV27
TGTGCCAGCAGTTCGTTCGGGGGCTATGGCTACACCTTC
CASSSFGGYGYTF
>.|TRBD1|TRBJ1-1|TRBV6-5
TGTGCCAGCAGTTTTCGACAGGGGGGCACTGAAGCTTTCTTT
CASSFRQGGTEAFF
>.|.|TRBJ2-5|TRBV11-2
TGTGCCAGCAGCCTCCACCCGGGCCAAGAGACCCAGTACTTC
CASSLHPGQETQYF
>.|.|TRBJ2-7|TRBV9
TGTGCCAGCAGCGTAGATTACAGGAGCTCCTACGAGCAGTACTTC
CASSVDYRSSYEQYF
>.|.|TRBJ2-2|TRBV20-1
TGCAGTGCCCCTACTAAAGGGGAGCTGTTTTTT
CSAPTKGELFF
>.|.|TRBJ2-2|TRBV12-5
TGTGCTAGTGGTTTTCGGACTGGCGGGGCCGGGGAGCTGTTTTTT
CASGFRTGGAGELFF
>.|.|TRBJ1-1|TRBV4-1
TGCGCCAGCAGCCAAGTTACAGGGAACACTGAAGCTTTCTTT
CASSQVTGNTEAFF
>.|TRBD1|TRBJ1-2|TRBV13
TGTGCCAGCAGCTTAGCCCTTGGCCGGACAGGGGACGGCTACACCTTC
CASSLALGRTGDGYTF
>.|.|TRBJ2-1|TRBV4-3
TGCGCCAGCAGCCGCTCTTGGGCTTTCCCATACAATGAGCAGTTCTTC
CASSRSWAFPYNEQFF
>few|.|TRBJ2-7|TRBV6-1
TGTGCCAGCAGTGTCGGAGACGCGGAGAACTACGAGCAGTACTTC
CASSVGDAENYEQYF
>.|TRBD1|TRBJ2-7|TRBV11-2
TGTGCCAGCAGTTCAACAGGGGGCTACGAGCAGTACTTC
CASSSTGGYEQYF
>.|.|TRBJ1-2|TRBV5-6
TGTGCCAGCAGCTTCAAAGACAGACGAAGGAACTATGGCTACACCTTC
CASSFKDRRRNYGYTF
>.|.|TRBJ1-2|TRBV7-9
TGTGCCAGCAGCTCGAGGGCTGGCTACACCTTC
CASSSRAGYTF